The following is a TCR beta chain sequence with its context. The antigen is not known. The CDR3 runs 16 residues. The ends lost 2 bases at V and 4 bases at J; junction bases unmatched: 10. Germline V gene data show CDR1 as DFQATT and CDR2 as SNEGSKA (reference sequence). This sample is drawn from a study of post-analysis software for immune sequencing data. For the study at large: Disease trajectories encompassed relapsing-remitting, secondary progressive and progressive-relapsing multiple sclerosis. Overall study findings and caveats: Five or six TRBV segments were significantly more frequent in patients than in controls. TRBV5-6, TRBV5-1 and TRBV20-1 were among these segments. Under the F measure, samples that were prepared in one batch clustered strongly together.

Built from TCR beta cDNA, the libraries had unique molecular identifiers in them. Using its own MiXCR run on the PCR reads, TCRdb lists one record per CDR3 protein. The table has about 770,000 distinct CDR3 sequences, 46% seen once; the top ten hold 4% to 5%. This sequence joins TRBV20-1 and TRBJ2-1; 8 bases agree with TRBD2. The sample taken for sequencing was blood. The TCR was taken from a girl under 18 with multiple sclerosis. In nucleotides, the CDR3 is TGCAGTGCTAGATTGCGGGGCGGGAGGTTGTACAATGAGCAGTTCTTC. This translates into CSARLRGGRLYNEQFF.